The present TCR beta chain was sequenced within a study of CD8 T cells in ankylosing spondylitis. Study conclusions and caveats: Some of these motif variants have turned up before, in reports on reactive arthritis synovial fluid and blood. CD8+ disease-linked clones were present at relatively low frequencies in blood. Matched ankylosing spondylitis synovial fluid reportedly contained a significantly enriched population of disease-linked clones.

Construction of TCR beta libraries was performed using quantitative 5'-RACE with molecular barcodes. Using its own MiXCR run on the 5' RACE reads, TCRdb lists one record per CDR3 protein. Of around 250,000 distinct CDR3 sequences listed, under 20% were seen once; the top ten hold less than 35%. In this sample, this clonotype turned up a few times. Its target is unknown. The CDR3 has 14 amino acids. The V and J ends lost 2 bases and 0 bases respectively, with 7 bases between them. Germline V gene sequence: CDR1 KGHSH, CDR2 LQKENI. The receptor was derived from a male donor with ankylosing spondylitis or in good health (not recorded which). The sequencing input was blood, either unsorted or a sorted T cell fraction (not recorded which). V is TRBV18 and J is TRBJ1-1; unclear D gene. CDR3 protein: CASSPRLVNTEAFF. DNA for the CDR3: TGTGCCAGCTCACCAAGGTTGGTGAACACTGAAGCTTTCTTT.